This is a list of T cell receptor beta chains from one sample in a study of regulatory T cells in long-lasting Graves disease. TCRdb passed the multiplex PCR reads through MiXCR, listing each CDR3 protein once. Altogether some 280,000 distinct CDR3 sequences are present, roughly a fifth being singletons, with the ten largest covering roughly 50%. This specimen consisted of peripheral blood mononuclear cells (PBMCs), obtained when the disease was refractory, from a patient treated with antithyroid drugs. These receptors were obtained from a female donor with Graves disease. CDR3s include the opening cysteine and the closing phenylalanine or tryptophan.

>TRBV7-3|TRBJ2-3
CASSLAGGLDTQYF
>TRBV30|TRBJ2-7
CAWAATPYEQYF
>TRBV28|TRBJ2-7
CASMWAYEQYF
>TRBV7-9|TRBJ2-2
CASSLTEFGELFF
>TRBV27|TRBJ1-1
CASTPQRAGDNTEAFF
>TRBV20-1|TRBJ2-5
CSARDGKTIQETQYF
>TRBV27|TRBJ1-5
CASSFQGGNQPQHF
>TRBV6-1|TRBJ1-5
CASSEDKAQPQHF
>TRBV7-2|TRBJ1-6
CASSLVPGGNSPLHF
>TRBV27|TRBJ2-5
CASSWDGAKETQYF
>TRBV7-6|TRBJ2-2
CASSLGMGEVAGELFF
>TRBV29-1|TRBJ2-7
CSVRDYAYEQYF
>TRBV3-1|TRBJ2-7
CASSHGGGSYEQYF
>TRBV2|TRBJ2-5
CASSEGLAGETQYF
>TRBV7-2|TRBJ2-5
CASSRLAGGETQYF
>TRBV11-2|TRBJ2-5
CASSLVRDGETQYF
>TRBV27|TRBJ2-7
CASSLGTSGRYEQYF
>TRBV4-1|TRBJ1-5
CASSQDFRGQPQHF
>TRBV28|TRBJ1-2
CASSLFRGGVGYTF
>TRBV29-1|TRBJ2-5
CSVGGTSGWQETQYF
>TRBV6-1|TRBJ2-7
CASRTATGEQYF
>TRBV4-3|TRBJ1-6
CASSHGTERWSPLHF